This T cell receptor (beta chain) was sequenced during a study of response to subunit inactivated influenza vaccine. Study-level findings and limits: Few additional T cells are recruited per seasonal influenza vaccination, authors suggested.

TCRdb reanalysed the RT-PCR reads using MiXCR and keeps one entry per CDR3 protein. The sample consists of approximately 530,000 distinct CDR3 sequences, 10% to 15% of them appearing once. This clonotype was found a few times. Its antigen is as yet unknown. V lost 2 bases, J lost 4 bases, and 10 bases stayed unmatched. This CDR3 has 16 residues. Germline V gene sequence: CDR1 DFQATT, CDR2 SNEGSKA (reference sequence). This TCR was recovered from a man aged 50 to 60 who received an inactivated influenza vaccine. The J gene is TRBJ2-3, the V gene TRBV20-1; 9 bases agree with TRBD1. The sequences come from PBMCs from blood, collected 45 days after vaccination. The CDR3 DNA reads TGCAGTGCTAGACTCTATTGGGACAGGGAGTCAGATACGCAGTATTTT. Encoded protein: CSARLYWDRESDTQYF.